The rows below give T cell receptor beta chains drawn from one sample of a study of vaccination and CD4 T cells after COVID-19. No antigen is known for these receptors. TCRdb analysed the PCR reads with MiXCR anew, one entry per CDR3 protein. Among more than 15,000 distinct CDR3 sequences, more than 55% were seen once, and the ten largest hold 8% to 13%. Sequencing was carried out using CD4+ T cells from blood, cultured in vitro. The receptors derive from a human donor who had recovered from COVID-19. The CDR3 runs from the conserved cysteine through the conserved F or W. D genes are given only for firm matches. Clone size is stated in some rows and not others, as once, few, many or a class when expanded.

TGTGCCAGCAGCCTCAAAGGGGATCAGCCCCAGCATTTT	CASSLKGDQPQHF	.	.	TRBV7-2	TRBJ1-5
TGTGCCAGCAGTTTGACACAGGGGAGCGGTTCACCCCTCCACTTT	CASSLTQGSGSPLHF	few	TRBD1	TRBV6-5	TRBJ1-6
TGTGCCAGCACTCAGGGCGGGAGCGCCGGTAGGGAGCAGTACTTC	CASTQGGSAGREQYF	.	TRBD2	TRBV28	TRBJ2-7
TGCGCCAGCAGCCAAGATTCTCGGTATAGGACGGACACTGAAGCTTTCTTT	CASSQDSRYRTDTEAFF	.	.	TRBV4-1	TRBJ1-1
TGTGCCAGCAGGGAACTATCCACAGATACGCAGTATTTT	CASRELSTDTQYF	once	.	TRBV2	TRBJ2-3
TGTGCCAGCAGTGGGAGGCGGGAGGGCAATACCGGGGAGCTGTTTTTT	CASSGRREGNTGELFF	few	TRBD2	TRBV2	TRBJ2-2
TGTGCCAGCAGGGGTCTAAGTAGCACCGGGGAGCTGTTTTTT	CASRGLSSTGELFF	.	.	TRBV7-2	TRBJ2-2
TGTGCCAGCGGGACCCAACAAGAGACCCAGTACTTC	CASGTQQETQYF	.	.	TRBV2	TRBJ2-5
TGCAGTGCTACAGTCGCAGTCCGGGATACGCAGTATTTT	CSATVAVRDTQYF	.	.	TRBV20-1	TRBJ2-3
TGCAGTGCTACGGGGGAGCGGGGGGGGGTCGATGAGCAGTTCTTC	CSATGERGGVDEQFF	once	TRBD2	TRBV20-1	TRBJ2-1
TGTGCCAGTAGCCTGACAGCGGGCCCGGGTAATTCACCCCTCCACTTT	CASSLTAGPGNSPLHF	few	.	TRBV19	TRBJ1-6
TGCAGTGCCCCCCTCCCACATGATTACGAGCAGTACTTC	CSAPLPHDYEQYF	once	.	TRBV20-1	TRBJ2-7
TGCAGTGCTCGACTAGCGGGAGCTTTGGATGAGCAGTTCTTC	CSARLAGALDEQFF	.	TRBD2	TRBV20-1	TRBJ2-1
TGTGCCAGCAGCTCACACCAGGCGATGAACACCGGGGAGCTGTTTTTT	CASSSHQAMNTGELFF	.	.	TRBV5-4	TRBJ2-2
TGTGCCAGCAGTTATGACGAGAACACCGGGGAGCTGTTTTTT	CASSYDENTGELFF	.	.	TRBV6-5	TRBJ2-2
TGTGCCAGCAGCCGCTCCGGATGGGCTGCCGAAAACTATGGCTACACCTTC	CASSRSGWAAENYGYTF	.	.	TRBV7-8	TRBJ1-2
TGTGCCAGCAGCCAAGAGGCTGGGGCAGGCTATAATTCACCCCTCCACTTT	CASSQEAGAGYNSPLHF	.	.	TRBV14	TRBJ1-6
TGTGCCACCAGTGACCCCGGGACAGAGTCTAACGAGCAGTACTTC	CATSDPGTESNEQYF	.	TRBD1	TRBV24-1	TRBJ2-7
TGCGCCAGCAGCCCTGGAGACTCTGGAAACACCATATATTTT	CASSPGDSGNTIYF	.	.	TRBV5-1	TRBJ1-3
TGTGCCTGGAATCCCCGGGACAGGGCCACAGATACGCAGTATTTT	CAWNPRDRATDTQYF	once	TRBD1	TRBV30	TRBJ2-3
TGCAGCGTTGAAGAAGGGGGCGATGAAAAACTGTTTTTT	CSVEEGGDEKLFF	.	TRBD1	TRBV29-1	TRBJ1-4
TGCAGTGCTGGGGGGGGGAGTAATCAGCCCCAGCATTTT	CSAGGGSNQPQHF	few	.	TRBV20-1	TRBJ1-5
TGTGCCACCAGTGACCCTCAGGGGGCTGGCACAGATACGCAGTATTTT	CATSDPQGAGTDTQYF	few	TRBD1	TRBV24-1	TRBJ2-3
TGCAGTGCTATTTCGGCGGGAGGCACAGATACGCAGTATTTT	CSAISAGGTDTQYF	.	TRBD2	TRBV20-1	TRBJ2-3
TGTGCCACCAGCGGAGGGATTGTTAACTATGGCTACACCTTC	CATSGGIVNYGYTF	.	.	TRBV24-1	TRBJ1-2
TGTGCTACAGGACTAGAGTACACCGGGGAGCTGTTTTTT	CATGLEYTGELFF	.	TRBD2	TRBV7-7	TRBJ2-2
TGTGCCAGCAGTGAAGACGGGCAGGGCAGTCAGCCCCAGCATTTT	CASSEDGQGSQPQHF	.	.	TRBV6-1	TRBJ1-5
TGCAGTGCTAGAATGCAGGGGATCACTGAAGCTTTCTTT	CSARMQGITEAFF	.	.	TRBV20-1	TRBJ1-1
TGTGCCAGCAGTTTATCGTTAGGGTCGACAGATACGCAGTATTTT	CASSLSLGSTDTQYF	.	.	TRBV27	TRBJ2-3
TGTGCCAGCAGTTTACCCACTAGGACAGATACGCAGTATTTT	CASSLPTRTDTQYF	.	.	TRBV28	TRBJ2-3
TGTGCCAGCAGCCAGCGGACAGGGGTCGGGGAGCTGTTTTTT	CASSQRTGVGELFF	.	TRBD1	TRBV11-2	TRBJ2-2
TGTGCCAGTAGTATCTCGGGCGGGATTTGGGATGAGCAGTTCTTC	CASSISGGIWDEQFF	.	.	TRBV19	TRBJ2-1
TGTGCCAGCAGCCCCGGACCCTACGAGCAGTACTTC	CASSPGPYEQYF	.	.	TRBV7-2	TRBJ2-7
TGTGCCAGCAGCAACCTAGGGTTCAATCAGCCCCAGCATTTT	CASSNLGFNQPQHF	few	.	TRBV27	TRBJ1-5
TGTGCCAGCAGCTTAGCGCCGGACAACTATGGCTACACCTTC	CASSLAPDNYGYTF	few	.	TRBV7-2	TRBJ1-2
TGTGCCAGCAGACCATACAGTGCAACTAATGAAAAACTGTTTTTT	CASRPYSATNEKLFF	.	.	TRBV6-2/TRBV6-3	TRBJ1-4
TGTGCCAGCAGTTTAGTCGATTGGGGGCGGCATCAGCCCCAGCATTTT	CASSLVDWGRHQPQHF	.	.	TRBV12-3/TRBV12-4	TRBJ1-5
TGCGCCAGCTGGGACAGGGGTATGTACGAGCAGTACTTC	CASWDRGMYEQYF	few	TRBD1	TRBV23-1	TRBJ2-7
TGTGCCAGCAGTTTTAAGGGCCCTCCTCAGCCCCAGCATTTT	CASSFKGPPQPQHF	.	.	TRBV27	TRBJ1-5
TGCGCCAGCAGCTTGGCCAGGCTAGCGGGCGAGACCCAGTACTTC	CASSLARLAGETQYF	.	TRBD2	TRBV5-1	TRBJ2-5
TGTGCTAGTGGTTTGAGCCGGGACAGGGGGGCCCCCAGGGAGACCCAGTACTTC	CASGLSRDRGAPRETQYF	few	TRBD1	TRBV12-5	TRBJ2-5
TGCAGTGCTAGAGATCAGAGTGGGGGAAACATTCAGTACTTC	CSARDQSGGNIQYF	.	.	TRBV20-1	TRBJ2-4
TGTGCCAGCAGTTGGACAGGGGGGGCCTACAATGAGCAGTTCTTC	CASSWTGGAYNEQFF	.	TRBD1	TRBV2	TRBJ2-1
TGTGCCAGCAGGGGGGGACCTACGAACACCGGGGAGCTGTTTTTT	CASRGGPTNTGELFF	.	.	TRBV12-3/TRBV12-4	TRBJ2-2
TGTGCCAGCAGTGGGGGGCTGGACACTGAAGCTTTCTTT	CASSGGLDTEAFF	.	.	TRBV28	TRBJ1-1
TGTGCAACCACGGGGGGGAACACCGGGGAGCTGTTTTTT	CATTGGNTGELFF	.	TRBD2	TRBV6-1	TRBJ2-2
TGTGCCAGCAGCCTAGAACACCTAACGGGTGAAAAACTGTTTTTT	CASSLEHLTGEKLFF	.	.	TRBV7-2	TRBJ1-4
TGTGCCAGTAGTCAAAAGGCGGGGATAGACACTGAAGCTTTCTTT	CASSQKAGIDTEAFF	.	.	TRBV19	TRBJ1-1
TGTGCCAGCAGCCCCCTAGCGGGAAGCTCCTACAATGAGCAGTTCTTC	CASSPLAGSSYNEQFF	.	TRBD2	TRBV7-3	TRBJ2-1
TGTGCCAGTAGTATCGGCAGGGGATCGACTGGCTATGGCTACACCTTC	CASSIGRGSTGYGYTF	.	.	TRBV19	TRBJ1-2
TGTGCCAGCAGCTTACCCCATATTTACCGGGGGCAATTGGATACGCAGTATTTT	CASSLPHIYRGQLDTQYF	few	.	TRBV11-3	TRBJ2-3
TGCAGCGTGGCAGGGGGACTTGGAACTGAAGCTTTCTTT	CSVAGGLGTEAFF	.	TRBD1	TRBV29-1	TRBJ1-1
TGCAGTGCTACACCGCCCACGGTCAAGGCAGATACGCAGTATTTT	CSATPPTVKADTQYF	medium-sized	.	TRBV20-1	TRBJ2-3
TGTGCCAGCAGGCCAACCGACAGGGCGGTATGGGTTGAAGCTTTCTTT	CASRPTDRAVWVEAFF	.	TRBD1	TRBV27	TRBJ1-1
TGCAGTGTTCCGGGACTAGCGGGAGGGTCCACCGAGCAGTACTTC	CSVPGLAGGSTEQYF	.	TRBD2	TRBV20-1	TRBJ2-7
TGTGCCAGCAGAAAGTCCAGGGACGTCTATGGCTACACCTTC	CASRKSRDVYGYTF	.	.	TRBV12-3/TRBV12-4	TRBJ1-2
TGTGCCAGCGTCTCCCGGGACAGGTGGGTGACGGAACTGTTTTTT	CASVSRDRWVTELFF	.	TRBD1	TRBV28	TRBJ1-4